This entry describes one T cell receptor beta chain. Its matching antigen is unknown. The data originate from a study of early T cells in non-severe SARS-CoV-2 infection. Background on the study: Whole-blood bulk RNA, unsorted, was sequenced, and chains were unpaired.

The CDR3 extends over 18 amino acids. Germline V gene data show CDR1 as SNHLY and CDR2 as FYNNEI. V lost 5 bases to trimming and J lost 3 bases; unmatched junction nucleotides: 14. Attachment of unique molecular identifiers was made to individual cDNA molecules. One entry per CDR3 protein, called by TCRdb with MiXCR from the 5' RACE reads. The data contain about 66,000 distinct CDR3 sequences, approximately 9% of them singletons. Study-level findings and limits: Matching against VDJdb likely underestimated virus-specific expansions, favoring anti-spike CD8.

The rearrangement joins TRBV2 to TRBJ2-3, with 10 bases fitting TRBD2. The specimen was whole blood. The receptor's source is an adult who was a healthcare worker with PCR-confirmed SARS-CoV-2 infection or an uninfected control (not recorded which). The CDR3 DNA reads TGTGCCAGCAGTCTCCACCTGAGACTAGCGGGCGGTACAGATACGCAGTATTTT. Translating it yields CASSLHLRLAGGTDTQYF.